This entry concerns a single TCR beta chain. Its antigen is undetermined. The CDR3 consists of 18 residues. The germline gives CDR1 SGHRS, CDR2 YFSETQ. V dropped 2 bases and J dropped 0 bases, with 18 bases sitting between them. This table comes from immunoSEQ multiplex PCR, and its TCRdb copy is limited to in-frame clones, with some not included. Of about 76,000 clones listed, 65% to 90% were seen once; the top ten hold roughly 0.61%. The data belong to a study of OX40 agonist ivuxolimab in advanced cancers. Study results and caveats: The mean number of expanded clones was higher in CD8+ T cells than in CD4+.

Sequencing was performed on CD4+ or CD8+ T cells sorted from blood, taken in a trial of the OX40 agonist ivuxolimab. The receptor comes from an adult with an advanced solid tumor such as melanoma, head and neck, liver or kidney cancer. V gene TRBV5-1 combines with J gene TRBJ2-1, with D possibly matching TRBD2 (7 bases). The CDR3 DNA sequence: TGCGCCAGCAGCTTCCGGGTGGGGGGGCGCAGCTCCTACAATGAGCAGTTCTTC. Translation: CASSFRVGGRSSYNEQFF.